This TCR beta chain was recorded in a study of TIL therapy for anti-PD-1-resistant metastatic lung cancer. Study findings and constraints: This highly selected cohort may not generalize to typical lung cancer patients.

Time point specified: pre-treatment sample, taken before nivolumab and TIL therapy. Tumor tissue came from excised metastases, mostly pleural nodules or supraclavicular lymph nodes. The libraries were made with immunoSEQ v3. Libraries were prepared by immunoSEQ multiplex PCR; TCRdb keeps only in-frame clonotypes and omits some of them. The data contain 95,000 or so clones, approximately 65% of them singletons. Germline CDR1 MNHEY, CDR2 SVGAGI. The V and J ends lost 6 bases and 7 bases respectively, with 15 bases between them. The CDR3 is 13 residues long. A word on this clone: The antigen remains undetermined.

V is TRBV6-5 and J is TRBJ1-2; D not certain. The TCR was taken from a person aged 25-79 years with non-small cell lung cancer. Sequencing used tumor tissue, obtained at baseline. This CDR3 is CASSLSTTLGYTF. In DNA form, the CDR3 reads TGTGCCAGCAGCCTCAGTACGACACTTGGCTACACCTTC.